This paragraph reports one T cell receptor beta chain. Germline CDR1 LNHDA, CDR2 SQIVND (reference sequence). The CDR3 loop spans 15 amino acids. Between the trimmed V and J ends, which lost 3 bases and 2 bases, there was a span of 11 bases. This record comes from a study of blood T cell repertoires in COVID-19. Study at large: The samples span acute and convalescent COVID-19 from the United States, Italy and Spain.

Methods used by the authors: Reference gene primers were amplified, and this amplification served to estimate nucleated cell counts. Sequenced by immunoSEQ multiplex PCR; TCRdb stores in-frame clones only, minus some. Clone size and V and J calls were adopted from that table, with D and trimming inferred from the DNA. The table records just under 350,000 clones, 80% to 90% of them present only once. Sequencing used peripheral blood. This rearrangement joins TRBV19 to TRBJ1-5, with D perhaps matching TRBD1 (5 bases). This TCR was sampled from a man aged 25-45 years with active or convalescent COVID-19. CDR3 region: CASSIRQGGNQPQHF. For the CDR3, the DNA is TGTGCCAGTAGTATCCGGCAGGGCGGCAATCAGCCCCAGCATTTT.